A single sample gave rise to the 21 T cell receptor beta chains below, sequenced in a study of blood T cell repertoires in COVID-19. The protocol was immunoSEQ multiplex PCR, while the TCRdb copy is restricted to in-frame clones and leaves out a portion. The top ten clones hold 5.4% of a sample with 65,000 to 85,000 clones, 79% of them seen once. Specimen: peripheral blood. All receptors derive from a woman of 80 years or more with active or convalescent COVID-19.

The chain joins TRBV4-2 to TRBJ2-3; 7 bases agree with TRBD1. Unmatched junction bases numbered 9, after V lost 8 bases and J lost 1 base. This CDR3 spans 15 amino acids. Germline lookup yields CDR1 LGHNA and CDR2 YNFKEQ. CDR3 amino acids: CASRNRTGRTDTQYF. The CDR3 coding sequence is TGTGCCAGCCGAAACCGGACAGGCCGCACAGATACGCAGTATTTT.

The chain uses TRBV10-2 and TRBJ1-4, with TRBD1 as a possible D gene (5 bases). V lost 3 bases to trimming and J lost 8 bases, with 16 bases between them. The CDR3 consists of 15 residues. CDR1 is WSHSY, CDR2 SAAADI, per germline. The CDR3 region is CASSEIFQGKEKLFF. CDR3 coding DNA: TGCGCCAGCAGTGAAATTTTTCAGGGAAAAGAAAAACTGTTTTTT.

In this sample, this clone turned up a few times. The rearrangement links TRBV5-5 to TRBJ2-3, with 12 positions matching TRBD2. V lost 1 base, J lost 5 bases, and 14 bases stayed unmatched. CDR3 length: 19 amino acids. The germline V gene encodes CDR1 SGHKS and CDR2 YYEKEE (reference sequence). CDR3 DNA sequence: TGTGCCAGCAGCTTGAGGGGGGCCCGGGCTAGCGGGAGGGAAGATACGCAGTATTTT. Its translation: CASSLRGARASGREDTQYF.

The rearrangement uses TRBV7-2 and TRBJ2-7; D is possibly TRBD1 (6 bases). Germline assignment: CDR1 SGHTA and CDR2 FQGNSA. V was trimmed by 6 bases and J by 6 bases, leaving 12 bases between them. This CDR3 has 12 residues. The CDR3 bases are TGTGCCAGCAGTTTACTCAGGGGCGAGCAGTACTTC. Translated, it gives CASSLLRGEQYF.

The V call is TRBV7-2, the J call TRBJ2-3; TRBD2 is a possible D gene (7 bases). The ends were cut back, 1 base at V and 6 bases at J, with 14 bases in the middle. In germline, CDR1 is SGHTA, CDR2 FQGNSA. The CDR3 totals 15 residues. The CDR3 region is CASSLVPRGADTQYF. The CDR3, as DNA: TGTGCCAGCAGCTTAGTCCCCCGGGGGGCGGATACGCAGTATTTT.

This chain connects TRBV4-3 to TRBJ1-6; TRBD1 agrees at 9 bases. The CDR3 contains 17 residues. CDR1 is LGHNA, CDR2 YSLEER, per germline. V shed 3 bases and J 3 bases; nucleotides not matched to a gene: 6. The CDR3 nucleotides read TGCGCCAGCAGCCACACCGGGACAGGGTACTATAATTCACCCCTCCACTTT. Encoded protein: CASSHTGTGYYNSPLHF.

The chain couples TRBV10-3 to TRBJ2-7; 10 nucleotides align to TRBD2. The CDR3 runs to 13 residues. Unmatched junction bases numbered 4, after V lost 6 bases and J lost 5 bases. Germline CDR1 reads ENHRY; CDR2 reads SYGVKD. The CDR3 DNA follows: TGTGCCATCAGGGGACTAGCGCCACACGAGCAGTACTTC. It codes for CAIRGLAPHEQYF.

This chain links TRBV5-4 with TRBJ2-3; tentative D call: TRBD1 (5 bases). Germline lookup yields CDR1 SGHNT and CDR2 YYREEE (reference sequence). This CDR3 has 17 residues. V lost 0 bases and J lost 0, with 14 bases in between. In DNA form, the CDR3 reads TGTGCCAGCAGCTTGGCCTCGGCAGGGAAAAGCACAGATACGCAGTATTTT. As protein: CASSLASAGKSTDTQYF.

The chain uses TRBV2 and TRBJ2-1; 14 positions agree with TRBD2. The CDR3 runs 16 residues. V was pared by 6 bases and J by 8 bases, with 9 bases of the junction left unmatched. CDR1 SNHLY and CDR2 FYNNEI come from the germline V gene. The DNA of the CDR3 is TGTGCCAGCAGGGGACTAGCGGGAGCTAAATACGATGAGCAGTTCTTC. Its translation is CASRGLAGAKYDEQFF. The variable domain in full, completed from reference TRBV2 and TRBJ2-1, reads EPEVTQTPSHQVTQMGQEVILRCVPISNHLYFYWYRQILGQKVEFLVSFYNNEISEKSEIFDDQFSVERPDGSNFTLKIRSTKLEDSAMYFCASRGLAGAKYDEQFFGPGTRLTVL.

The V call is TRBV27, the J call TRBJ1-2; weak D call: TRBD1 (5 bases). Deletions cut 3 bases from V and 7 bases from J, with 12 bases between. This CDR3 region has 13 residues. The germline V gene has CDR1 MNHEY and CDR2 SMNVEV (reference sequence). As DNA, the CDR3 is TGTGCCAGCAGTTTGGAGGGGTACGCTGGCTACACCTTC. Protein: CASSLEGYAGYTF.

V is TRBV30 and J is TRBJ1-4; TRBD1 agrees at 7 bases. The CDR3 spans 13 residues. Germline V gives CDR1 GTSNPN, CDR2 SVGIG (reference sequence). V lost 2 bases, J lost 14 bases, and 11 bases stayed unmatched. The CDR3 bases are TGTGCCTGGAGTTCCAACTCGGGCAGGGGGCTGTTTTTT. Its protein is CAWSSNSGRGLFF.

The chain recombines TRBV4-3 with TRBJ1-4; 7 nucleotides match TRBD1. Germline assignment: CDR1 LGHNA and CDR2 YSLEER. The V gene end was trimmed by 4 bases and the J gene end by 2 bases; junction bases not matched to a gene: 4. The CDR3 is made up of 15 amino acids. Here the CDR3 reads CASSPRDSTNEKLFF. Written as DNA, the CDR3 is TGCGCCAGCAGCCCTCGGGACAGCACTAATGAAAAACTGTTTTTT.

CDR3 protein: CASSYATWGEGNTIYF. Here the CDR3 DNA reads TGTGCCAGCAGTTACGCGACCTGGGGGGAAGGAAACACCATATATTTT. The chain links TRBV6-6 to TRBJ1-3; possibly TRBD1 for D (5 bases). V was shortened by 2 bases and J by 4 bases, with 15 bases between the two germline ends. Germline V CDR1 and CDR2: MNHNY, SVGAGI (reference sequence). The CDR3 has 16 amino acids.

This chain connects TRBV7-2 to TRBJ1-4; tentative D call: TRBD1 (6 bases). This CDR3 comprises 17 residues. Germline CDR1 SGHTA, CDR2 FQGNSA. V lost 5 bases and J lost 0, with 16 bases in between. Here the CDR3 reads CASSKTGTYATNEKLFF. Here the CDR3 DNA reads TGTGCCAGCAGCAAAACCGGGACATATGCAACTAATGAAAAACTGTTTTTT.

The rearrangement uses TRBV28 and TRBJ1-6; D may be TRBD1 (5 bases). Trimming pared 7 bases from V and 10 bases from J, leaving 23 bases between. Germline V gene data show CDR1 as MDHEN and CDR2 as SYDVKM. The CDR3 spans 16 residues. CDR3 DNA sequence: TGTGCCAGCACCCCCGGAGCGGGCTGGGGGGACTCACCCCTCCACTTT. Its protein is CASTPGAGWGDSPLHF.

This sequence joins TRBV27 and TRBJ2-2; TRBD1 is a possible D gene (6 bases). Per germline, CDR1 MNHEY and CDR2 SMNVEV (reference sequence). This CDR3 has 15 amino acids. Trimming removed 5 bases from V and 6 bases from J, with 16 bases in between. CDR3 amino acids: CASSPLGTLPGELFF. The CDR3 DNA follows: TGTGCCAGCAGTCCCCTCGGGACACTCCCCGGGGAGCTGTTTTTT.

In this sample, this clone turned up once. The rearrangement uses TRBV7-3 and TRBJ2-1; no clear D gene. The CDR3 runs 14 residues. The V gene's germline CDR1 is SGHTA and CDR2 FQGTGA. Trimming removed 2 bases at V and 7 bases at J, with 12 bases between. The chain's CDR3 is CASSLLAPLNEQFF. The CDR3 nucleotides read TGTGCCAGCAGCTTATTAGCCCCTTTGAATGAGCAGTTCTTC.

This chain links TRBV6-2 or TRBV6-3 with TRBJ2-3, with TRBD2 matching 7 bases. J lost 11 bases, V lost 3 bases, and 11 bases had no gene match. The length of the CDR3 is 14 residues. The V gene's germline CDR1 is MNHEY and CDR2 SVGEGT. Here the CDR3 DNA reads TGTGCCAGCAGTTATTCTCGACTAGCCCGGGGGCAGTATTTT. Protein product: CASSYSRLARGQYF.

The V and J genes are TRBV19 and TRBJ2-7, with 11 bases aligning to TRBD2. J was trimmed by 2 bases and V by 6 bases; bases with no gene match: 6. The CDR3 is 15 residues long. Germline lookup yields CDR1 LNHDA and CDR2 SQIVND (reference sequence). DNA for the CDR3: TGTGCCAGTAGCACACTAGCGGGGGTCACCTACGAGCAGTACTTC. It translates to CASSTLAGVTYEQYF.

In its sample, this clone was seen once. This chain uses TRBV5-1 with TRBJ2-1, with 9 bases aligning to TRBD1. V lost 1 base to trimming and J lost 6 bases; unmatched junction nucleotides: 14. CDR1 and CDR2 (germline): SGHRS, YFSETQ. The CDR3 is made up of 18 amino acids. CDR3 bases: TGCGCCAGCAGCTTGTCCTTGGCGGGACAGGGTGGGGGCAATGAGCAGTTCTTC. It yields the protein CASSLSLAGQGGGNEQFF.

V and J are TRBV6-5 and TRBJ2-1; possibly TRBD1 for D (7 bases). The CDR3 totals 15 residues. CDR1 MNHEY and CDR2 SVGAGI come from the germline V gene. V lost 4 bases to trimming and J lost 0 bases, with 10 bases between them. CDR3 region: CASSSGGSSYNEQFF. The CDR3 DNA sequence: TGTGCCAGCAGTTCAGGGGGGAGCTCCTACAATGAGCAGTTCTTC.